The 8 T cell receptor beta chains in this list originate from one sample, sequenced in a study of PD-L1 blockade in urothelial cancer. Sequenced by immunoSEQ multiplex PCR; TCRdb stores in-frame clones only, minus some. The sample carries roughly 90,000 clones, 89% recorded once. Documented time point: pretreatment peripheral blood. Sample: PBMCs, taken around atezolizumab (anti-PD-L1) treatment. These receptors were taken from an elderly woman with urothelial cancer.

V gene TRBV4-2 combines with J gene TRBJ2-2; 8 bases map to TRBD2. Trimming removed 0 bases from V and 5 bases from J; junction bases left unmatched: 17. CDR3 length equals 20 residues. The germline gives CDR1 LGHNA, CDR2 YNFKEQ. CDR3: CASSQDSGVAGQTRTGELFF. CDR3 in DNA: TGTGCCAGCAGCCAAGATTCCGGGGTAGCGGGACAAACTAGGACCGGGGAGCTGTTTTTT.

This clone was seen a few times. This chain joins TRBV5-1 and TRBJ1-2, with TRBD1 as a possible D gene (5 bases). The CDR3 has 11 amino acids. Germline V gives CDR1 SGHRS, CDR2 YFSETQ. Trimming took 3 bases from V and 6 from J, leaving 6 bases between them. The CDR3 DNA follows: TGCGCCAGCAGCTCCAGGGATGGCTACACCTTC. It encodes CASSSRDGYTF.

The chain recombines TRBV7-2 with TRBJ2-2; 11 positions match TRBD2. The CDR3 extends over 16 amino acids. Germline V lookup: CDR1 SGHTA, CDR2 FQGNSA. V gave up 5 bases and J gave up 6 bases; unmatched junction bases: 8. The CDR3 sequence: CASSAIAGGPSGELFF. For the CDR3, the DNA is TGTGCCAGCAGCGCTATAGCGGGAGGGCCTTCCGGGGAGCTGTTTTTT.

This clone was counted a few times. As DNA, the CDR3 is TGTGCCAGCAGTGAAGCGCTCCCCGACAGGCCCTACTATGGCTACACCTTC. Amino acid sequence: CASSEALPDRPYYGYTF. V usage is TRBV6-1 and J usage is TRBJ1-2, with D maybe TRBD1 (6 bases). Trimming left V 0 bases short and J 3 bases short, with 17 bases between. Germline lookup yields CDR1 MNHNS and CDR2 SASEGT. This CDR3 has 17 amino acids.

The chain recombines TRBV7-9 with TRBJ2-7; TRBD1 is a possible D gene (5 bases). The CDR3 spans 16 residues. With 3 bases removed from V and 0 bases from J, the gap between germline ends came to 15 bases. Germline V gives CDR1 SEHNR, CDR2 FQNEAQ (reference sequence). CDR3 loop: CASSLWVGASSYEQYF. CDR3 coding DNA: TGTGCCAGCAGCTTGTGGGTAGGGGCCAGCTCCTACGAGCAGTACTTC.

With respect to this clone: The sample holds other DNA sequences that translate to the same CDR3. This chain joins TRBV5-1 and TRBJ2-1; 12 bases agree with TRBD2. V was pared by 4 bases and J by 7 bases, with 9 bases of the junction left unmatched. The germline gives CDR1 SGHRS, CDR2 YFSETQ. This CDR3 spans 16 amino acids. CDR3 protein: CASSLSGTSGYNEQFF. The CDR3 bases are TGCGCCAGCAGCCTCTCCGGGACTAGCGGGTATAATGAGCAGTTCTTC.

This sequence joins TRBV7-6 and TRBJ2-7; no clear D. There are 15 residues in the CDR3. V lost 2 bases and J lost 0, with 11 bases in between. Germline V lookup: CDR1 SGHVS, CDR2 FNYEAQ. The CDR3 nucleotides are TGTGCCAGCAGCTTATATCCGAAGAGCTCCTACGAGCAGTACTTC. It encodes CASSLYPKSSYEQYF.

In DNA form, the CDR3 reads TGTGCCAGCAGCGTAGCGGCCACAGGAACTGAAGCTTTCTTT. It encodes CASSVAATGTEAFF. This rearrangement joins TRBV9 to TRBJ1-1; TRBD1 might be the D (5 bases). This CDR3 is 14 amino acids long. The germline CDR1 and CDR2 sequences are SGDLS and YYNGEE. The germline V and J ends were trimmed by 0 bases and 5 bases, with 11 bases remaining between them.